A single sample gave rise to the 26 T cell receptor beta chains below, sequenced in a study of T cell repertoires in cytomegalovirus infection. Using its own MiXCR run on the reads, TCRdb lists one record per CDR3 protein. The sample lists approximately 550,000 distinct CDR3 sequences; approximately 17% were seen once. The material sequenced was CD8+ T cells from PBMCs. The receptors come from a human donor in good health (CMV status not recorded). Some clones in this sample may be carry-over from other donors' samples.

There are a few counts of this clonotype. The V and J genes are TRBV3-1 and TRBJ2-1; D may correspond to TRBD1 or TRBD2 (6 bases each). The germline gives CDR1 LGHDT, CDR2 YNNKEL (reference sequence). Trimming cost V 0 bases and J 5 bases, with 17 bases left between them. This CDR3 has 17 residues. CDR3 protein: CASSQEGRWGPNNEQFF. Here the CDR3 DNA reads TGTGCCAGCAGCCAAGAAGGGAGGTGGGGGCCTAACAATGAGCAGTTCTTC.

CDR3 in DNA: TGTGCCAGTATTAGGGGGCTTAGCTCCTACGAGCAGTACTTC. It encodes CASIRGLSSYEQYF. The chain recombines TRBV19 with TRBJ2-7; 7 bases match TRBD1. Germline V gives CDR1 LNHDA, CDR2 SQIVND (reference sequence). With V trimmed by 7 bases and J by 0 bases, 6 bases remained unmatched. The CDR3 loop spans 14 amino acids.

This clonotype was observed a few times. The chain uses TRBV7-9 and TRBJ1-1; D is possibly TRBD1 (5 bases). CDR1 SEHNR and CDR2 FQNEAQ come from the germline V gene (reference sequence). Trimming left V 3 bases short and J 9 bases short, with 11 bases between. The CDR3 runs 12 residues. This chain's CDR3 is CASSLGESKAFF. CDR3 DNA sequence: TGTGCCAGCAGCTTGGGGGAGTCAAAAGCTTTCTTT.

On this clonotype: A much larger clone differs by one base, so this may be a read error. The chain carries TRBV6-5 and TRBJ2-1, with 15 positions matching TRBD2. The V gene's germline CDR1 is MNHEY and CDR2 SVGAGI. There are 15 residues in the CDR3. CDR3 in amino acids: CSSSWTSGGANEQFF. The DNA of the CDR3 is TGTTCCAGCAGTTGGACTAGCGGGGGGGCTAACGAGCAGTTCTTC.

To note about this clonotype: This may be a read error: a much more frequent sequence differs by one nucleotide. The chain combines TRBV28 with TRBJ2-7; TRBD1 matches at 7 bases. Germline-derived CDR1 and CDR2 are MDHEN and SYDVKM. The CDR3 totals 15 residues. The V gene end was trimmed by 7 bases and the J gene end by 4 bases; junction bases not matched to a gene: 13. CDR3 residues: CASTPPGDSGYEQYF. CDR3 sequence (DNA): TGTGCCAGCACCCCTCCCGGGGACAGTGGGTACGAGCAGTACTTC.

This clonotype showed up just a few times. This chain joins TRBV5-1 and TRBJ2-3; a possible D gene is TRBD1 (5 bases). CDR3 size: 18 residues. CDR1 and CDR2 (germline): SGHRS, YFSETQ. V lost 0 bases and J lost 0, with 17 bases in between. As DNA, the CDR3 is TGCGCCAGCAGCTTGGATCAGGGCATTTTCTCTAGCACAGATACGCAGTATTTT. The encoded protein is CASSLDQGIFSSTDTQYF.

This clonotype was counted ten times or more. The V gene is TRBV12-3 or TRBV12-4, the J gene TRBJ2-4; D perhaps matches TRBD2 (5 bases). This CDR3 region has 15 residues. The V end was cut by 6 bases, the J end by 1 base, with 13 bases between. The CDR3 sequence: CASSHPRGAKNIQYF. In DNA, the CDR3 is TGTGCCAGCAGCCATCCACGCGGGGCCAAAAACATTCAGTACTTC.

The table lists this clonotype with a few counts. The chain carries TRBV7-9 and TRBJ2-1; a possible D gene is TRBD2 (6 bases). CDR1 SEHNR and CDR2 FQNEAQ come from the germline V gene (reference sequence). Trimming left V 6 bases short and J 9 bases short, with 12 bases between. The CDR3 is 12 residues long. DNA for the CDR3: TGTGCCAGCAGGAGCCCCGGGGGTGAGCAGTTCTTC. Translated: CASRSPGGEQFF. The full variable domain, in which reference TRBV7-9 and TRBJ2-1 provide the parts outside the CDR3, is DTGVSQNPRHKITKRGQNVTFRCDPISEHNRLYWYRQTLGQGPEFLTYFQNEAQLEKSRLLSDRFSAERPKGSFSTLEIQRTEQGDSAMYLCASRSPGGEQFFGPGTRLTVL.

This clonotype was observed a few times. The chain recombines TRBV29-1 with TRBJ2-1; 8 positions match TRBD1. Germline CDR1 reads SQVTM; CDR2 reads ANQGSEA. With V trimmed by 6 bases and J by 2 bases, 3 bases remained unmatched. CDR3 length: 13 residues. The DNA for the CDR3 is TGCAGCGTGACAGGGGCCACCTACAATGAGCAGTTCTTC. Translation gives CSVTGATYNEQFF.

Many counts were recorded for this clonotype. This rearrangement joins TRBV5-4 to TRBJ2-5; D uncertain. CDR1 is SGHNT, CDR2 YYREEE, per germline (reference sequence). CDR3 length: 15 amino acids. The V end lost 4 bases, the J end lost 3 bases, and 16 bases lay between the germline ends. The CDR3 coding sequence is TGTGCCAGCAGCCTGTATTCGGCTACCGAAGAGACCCAGTACTTC. Translation: CASSLYSATEETQYF.

V usage is TRBV2 and J usage is TRBJ2-7, with 10 bases aligning to TRBD1. The CDR3 loop spans 13 amino acids. The trim removed 7 bases at V and 5 bases at J, leaving 5 bases unmatched. The germline V gene has CDR1 SNHLY and CDR2 FYNNEI. In DNA, the CDR3 is TGTGCCAGCAAGGACAGGGGGGGAGACGAGCAGTACTTC. It is translated as CASKDRGGDEQYF.

The chain recombines TRBV19 with TRBJ2-1; tentative D call: TRBD2 (6 bases). Germline V gene data show CDR1 as LNHDA and CDR2 as SQIVND (reference sequence). The CDR3 is made up of 17 amino acids. The V gene lost 1 base and the J gene lost 6 bases, with 19 bases spanning the gap. CDR3 residues: CASSIVPTSRIGNEQFF. The CDR3 DNA reads as TGTGCCAGTAGTATAGTCCCCACTAGCCGGATAGGCAATGAGCAGTTCTTC. Combining the CDR3 with reference TRBV19 and TRBJ2-1 gives the whole variable domain DGGITQSPKYLFRKEGQNVTLSCEQNLNHDAMYWYRQDPGQGLRLIYYSQIVNDFQKGDIAEGYSVSREKKESFPLTVTSAQKNPTAFYLCASSIVPTSRIGNEQFFGPGTRLTVL.

This clonotype was picked up many times. The rearrangement joins TRBV7-9 to TRBJ1-1; no reliable D call. The V end lost 4 bases, the J end lost 3 bases, and 9 bases lay between the germline ends. In germline, CDR1 is SEHNR, CDR2 FQNEAQ (reference sequence). CDR3 length equals 13 residues. This chain's CDR3 is CASSSILDTEAFF. The CDR3 coding sequence is TGTGCCAGCAGCTCGATCTTAGACACTGAAGCTTTCTTT.

This clonotype was seen repeatedly, ten times or more. The rearrangement joins TRBV11-2 to TRBJ2-1; 10 bases fit TRBD2. The CDR3 has 16 amino acids. Germline trimming cut 5 bases from V and 6 bases from J; bases unmatched to any gene: 10. Germline V CDR1 and CDR2: SGHAT, FQNNGV. The CDR3: CASSPGISGRANEQFF. CDR3 in DNA: TGTGCCAGCAGCCCTGGTATCAGCGGGAGGGCCAATGAGCAGTTCTTC.

There are many counts of this clonotype. This chain joins TRBV12-3 or TRBV12-4 and TRBJ2-7, with 12 bases aligning to TRBD2. Germline trimming cut 5 bases from V and 5 bases from J; bases unmatched to any gene: 1. The CDR3 runs 13 residues. CDR3 region: CASSGLAGNEQYF. The CDR3 DNA is TGTGCCAGCAGTGGACTAGCGGGGAACGAGCAGTACTTC.

The sample holds many counts of this clonotype. The V call is TRBV27, the J call TRBJ2-1; 9 nucleotides agree with TRBD1. J lost 8 bases, V lost 4 bases, and 18 bases had no gene match. The germline V gene encodes CDR1 MNHEY and CDR2 SMNVEV (reference sequence). The CDR3 runs to 18 residues. The CDR3 DNA reads TGTGCCAGCAGTTCCCTAACGGGACAGGGATTAGGTGATGATGAGCAGTTCTTC. Amino acid sequence: CASSSLTGQGLGDDEQFF.

The table lists this clonotype with a few counts. This sequence joins TRBV3-1 and TRBJ1-4, with D perhaps matching TRBD1 (5 bases). The CDR3 loop spans 14 amino acids. CDR1 LGHDT and CDR2 YNNKEL come from the germline V gene (reference sequence). V was pared by 2 bases and J by 7 bases, with 11 bases between. The CDR3 loop reads CASSQRGIREKLFF. CDR3 nucleotides: TGTGCCAGCAGCCAACGGGGGATACGTGAAAAACTGTTTTTT.

At least ten counts were recorded for this clonotype. CDR3 bases: TGTGCCAGCAGTCCAGAGGGAGGAGGGGTCTACGAGCAGTACTTC. Encoded protein: CASSPEGGGVYEQYF. The chain couples TRBV12-3 or TRBV12-4 to TRBJ2-7, with TRBD2 as a possible D gene (6 bases). The CDR3 contains 15 residues. The ends were cut back, 5 bases at V and 3 bases at J, with 17 bases in the middle.

This clonotype was detected many times. The CDR3 region has the DNA TGTGCCAGCAGCACTCAGAACACCGGGGAGCTGTTTTTT. This gives the protein CASSTQNTGELFF. This chain joins TRBV7-3 and TRBJ2-2; no clear D gene. Looked up from germline, CDR1 is SGHTA and CDR2 is FQGTGA. V lost 5 bases and J 1 base, leaving 5 bases between the germline ends. The CDR3 is 13 residues long.

The chain is built from TRBV5-1 and TRBJ2-3; 10 positions match TRBD2. The ends lost 3 bases at V and 4 bases at J; junction bases unmatched: 8. Looked up from germline, CDR1 is SGHRS and CDR2 is YFSETQ. CDR3 length equals 16 residues. This CDR3 is CASSSTRLAGPDTQYF. In DNA, the CDR3 is TGCGCCAGCAGCTCGACCCGACTAGCGGGCCCAGATACGCAGTATTTT.

As for this clonotype: Without the conserved terminal phenylalanine or tryptophan, this CDR3 likely stems from a read error. The genes are TRBV11-3 and TRBJ2-1; D perhaps matches TRBD2 (6 bases). The CDR3 is 16 amino acids. V lost 5 bases and J 0 bases, leaving 14 bases between the germline ends. Per germline, CDR1 SGHNT and CDR2 YENEEA. DNA for the CDR3: TGTGCCAGCAGCCATCGTGGGGGGAGCTCCTACAATGAGCAGTTCTTA. Protein sequence: CASSHRGGSSYNEQFL.

This clonotype was recorded many times. This rearrangement joins TRBV7-9 to TRBJ2-5, with D uncertain. Trimming took 6 bases from V and 3 from J, leaving 5 bases between them. CDR3 length equals 11 residues. From germline, CDR1 is SEHNR and CDR2 FQNEAQ (reference sequence). CDR3 DNA sequence: TGTGCCAGCAGGTATGAAGAGACCCAGTACTTC. It is translated as CASRYEETQYF.

The chain couples TRBV7-6 to TRBJ1-6, with D unresolved. V shed 0 bases and J shed 11 bases, with 5 bases lying between them. CDR1 and CDR2 from the germline V gene are SGHVS and FNYEAQ. The CDR3 contains 12 residues. CDR3 DNA sequence: TGTGCCAGCAGCTTAGCGATCACACCCCTCCACTTT. It codes for CASSLAITPLHF.

This clonotype was seen repeatedly, ten times or more. This chain connects TRBV7-6 to TRBJ2-2, with 12 positions matching TRBD2. The CDR3 length is 15 residues. Germline V CDR1 and CDR2: SGHVS, FNYEAQ. The ends lost 5 bases at V and 8 bases at J; junction bases unmatched: 6. CDR3 coding DNA: TGTGCCAGCAGCCCTACTAGCGGGAGGCGGGGGGAGCTGTTTTTT. Translated: CASSPTSGRRGELFF. Looking up the rest from reference TRBV7-6 and TRBJ2-2 gives the full variable domain: GAGVSQSPRYKVTKRGQDVALRCDPISGHVSLYWYRQALGQGPEFLTYFNYEAQQDKSGLPNDRFSAERPEGSISTLTIQRTEQRDSAMYRCASSPTSGRRGELFFGEGSRLTVL.

The rearrangement links TRBV14 to TRBJ2-6; TRBD1 might be the D (5 bases). The germline CDR1 and CDR2 sequences are SGHDN and FVKESK. The V gene lost 1 base and the J gene lost 2 bases, with 15 bases spanning the gap. CDR3 size: 18 residues. The CDR3 DNA sequence: TGTGCCAGCAGCCAAGGAGCAACAGGCATAGCTGGGGCCAACGTCCTGACTTTC. The encoded protein is CASSQGATGIAGANVLTF.

The chain carries TRBV2 and TRBJ2-1, with D possibly TRBD2 on 5 matching bases. Germline V gives CDR1 SNHLY, CDR2 FYNNEI. V dropped 2 bases and J dropped 0 bases, with 11 bases sitting between them. The CDR3 covers 16 residues. Here the CDR3 reads CASSESSQSSYNEQFF. DNA of the CDR3: TGTGCCAGCAGTGAATCTAGCCAAAGCTCCTACAATGAGCAGTTCTTC.